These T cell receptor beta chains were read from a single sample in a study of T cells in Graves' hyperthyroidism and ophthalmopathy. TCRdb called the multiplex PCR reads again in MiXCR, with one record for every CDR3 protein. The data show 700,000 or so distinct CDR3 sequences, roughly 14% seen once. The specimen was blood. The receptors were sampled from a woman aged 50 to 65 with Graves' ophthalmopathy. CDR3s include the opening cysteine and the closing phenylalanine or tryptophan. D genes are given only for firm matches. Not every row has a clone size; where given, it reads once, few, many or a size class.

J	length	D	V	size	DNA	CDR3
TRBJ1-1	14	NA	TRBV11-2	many	TGTGCCAGCAGCTTATCTGTTGGGAGGGCGAAAGCTTTCTTT	CASSLSVGRAKAFF
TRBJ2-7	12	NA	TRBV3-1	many	TGTGCCAGCAGCCGCGCTCACTACGAGCAGTACTTC	CASSRAHYEQYF
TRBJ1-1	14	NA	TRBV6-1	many	TGTGCCAGCTCATCTCTGGAGAGGAACACTGAAGCTTTCTTT	CASSSLERNTEAFF
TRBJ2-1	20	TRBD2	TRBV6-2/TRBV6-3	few	TGTGCCAGCAGTTCCTGGACTAGCGGGAGAAGGGGGAAGGGGTACAATGAGCAGTTCTTC	CASSSWTSGRRGKGYNEQFF
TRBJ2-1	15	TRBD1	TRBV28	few	TGTGCCAGCAGTTTAAGTAGGACAGGTTACAATGAGCAGTTCTTC	CASSLSRTGYNEQFF
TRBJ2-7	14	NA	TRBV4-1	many	TGTGCCAGCAGCCAAGGGCAGGGGACCTACGAGCAGTACTTC	CASSQGQGTYEQYF
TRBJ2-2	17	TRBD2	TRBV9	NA	TGTGCCAGCAGCGTAGCATCGGTAGCGGGAGGTTCCGGGGAGCTGTTTTTT	CASSVASVAGGSGELFF
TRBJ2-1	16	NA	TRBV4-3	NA	TGCGCCAGCAGCCAAGAAACCGGGTTCGGCTACAATGAGCAGTTCTTC	CASSQETGFGYNEQFF
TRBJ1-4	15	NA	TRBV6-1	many	TGTGCCAGCAGGGTAACAGGGACAACTAATGAAAAACTGTTTTTT	CASRVTGTTNEKLFF
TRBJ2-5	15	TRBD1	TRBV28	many	TGTGCCAGCAGTCTGCACAGGGGGGCGGGGGAGACCCAGTACTTC	CASSLHRGAGETQYF
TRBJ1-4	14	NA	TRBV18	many	TGTGCCAGCTCTAAGCCACAGGGTCCTGAAAAACTGTTTTTT	CASSKPQGPEKLFF
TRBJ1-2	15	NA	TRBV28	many	TGTGCCAGCAGTTATACGACGTCGGCGAATTATGGCTACACCTTC	CASSYTTSANYGYTF
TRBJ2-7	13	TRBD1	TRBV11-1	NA	TGTGCCAGCAGCACCCGACAGGGCTACGAGCAGTACTTC	CASSTRQGYEQYF
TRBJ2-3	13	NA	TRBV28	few	TGTGCCAGCAGTATGACGGCTGCAGATACGCAGTATTTT	CASSMTAADTQYF
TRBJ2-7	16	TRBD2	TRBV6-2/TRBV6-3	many	TGTGCCAGCAGCAAGACCCTAGCGGGAGTTATATACGAGCAGTACTTC	CASSKTLAGVIYEQYF
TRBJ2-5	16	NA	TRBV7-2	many	TGTGCCAGCAGCTGGAGACTAGTACTAAGCGGGGAGACCCAGTACTTC	CASSWRLVLSGETQYF
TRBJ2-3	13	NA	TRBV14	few	TGTGCCAGCAGAATACAGGGTACAGATACGCAGTATTTT	CASRIQGTDTQYF